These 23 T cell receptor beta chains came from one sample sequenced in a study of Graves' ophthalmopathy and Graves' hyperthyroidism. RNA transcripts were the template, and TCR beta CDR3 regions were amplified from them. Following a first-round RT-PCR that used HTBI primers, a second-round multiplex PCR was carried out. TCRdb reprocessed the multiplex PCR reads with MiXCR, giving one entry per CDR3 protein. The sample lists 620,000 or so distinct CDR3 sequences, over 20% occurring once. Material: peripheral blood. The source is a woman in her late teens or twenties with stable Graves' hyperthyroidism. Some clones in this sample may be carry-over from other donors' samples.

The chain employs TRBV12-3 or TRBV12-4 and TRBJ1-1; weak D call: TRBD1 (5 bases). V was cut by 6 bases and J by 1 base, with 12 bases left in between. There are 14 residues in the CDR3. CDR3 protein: CASRLLTANTEAFF. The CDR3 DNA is TGTGCCAGCAGGCTACTGACAGCGAACACTGAAGCTTTCTTT.

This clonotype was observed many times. The CDR3 bases are TGTGCCAGCAGCGATACTCCGTACGGTGGCTACACCTTC. It is translated as CASSDTPYGGYTF. The V call is TRBV2, the J call TRBJ1-2; D is uncertain. CDR3 size: 13 residues. Germline loops: CDR1 SNHLY, CDR2 FYNNEI. With 6 bases removed from V and 7 bases from J, the gap between germline ends came to 15 bases.

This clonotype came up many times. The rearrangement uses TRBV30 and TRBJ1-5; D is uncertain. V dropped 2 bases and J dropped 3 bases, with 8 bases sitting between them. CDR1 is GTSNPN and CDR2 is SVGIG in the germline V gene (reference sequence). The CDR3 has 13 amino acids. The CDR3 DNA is TGTGCCTGGAGTCCCACCCCCAATCAGCCCCAGCATTTT. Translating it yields CAWSPTPNQPQHF.

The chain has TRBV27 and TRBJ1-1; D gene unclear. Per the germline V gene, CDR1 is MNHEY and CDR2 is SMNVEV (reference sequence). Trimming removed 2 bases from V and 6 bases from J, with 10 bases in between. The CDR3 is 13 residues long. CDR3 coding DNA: TGTGCCAGCAGTTTAAGGATGTCGGCTGAAGCTTTCTTT. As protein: CASSLRMSAEAFF.

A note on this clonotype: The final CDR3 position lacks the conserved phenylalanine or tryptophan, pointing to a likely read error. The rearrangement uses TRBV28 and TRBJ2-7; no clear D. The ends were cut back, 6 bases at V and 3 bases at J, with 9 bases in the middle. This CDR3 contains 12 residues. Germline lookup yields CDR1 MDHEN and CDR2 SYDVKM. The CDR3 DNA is TGTGCCAGCAGCTGGGATGGCTACGAGCAGTACTTA. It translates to CASSWDGYEQYL.

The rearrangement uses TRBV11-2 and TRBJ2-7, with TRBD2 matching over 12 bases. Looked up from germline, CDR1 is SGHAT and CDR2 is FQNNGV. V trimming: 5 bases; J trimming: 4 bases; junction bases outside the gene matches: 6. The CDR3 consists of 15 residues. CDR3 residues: CASSPSGLAGYEQYF. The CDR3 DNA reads TGTGCCAGCAGCCCCTCTGGACTAGCGGGATACGAGCAGTACTTC.

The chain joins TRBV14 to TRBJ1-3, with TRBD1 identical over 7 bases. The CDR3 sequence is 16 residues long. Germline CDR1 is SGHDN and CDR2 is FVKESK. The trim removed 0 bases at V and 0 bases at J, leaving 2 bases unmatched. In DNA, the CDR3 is TGTGCCAGCAGCCAAGACAGGGGGGGCTCTGGAAACACCATATATTTT. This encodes CASSQDRGGSGNTIYF.

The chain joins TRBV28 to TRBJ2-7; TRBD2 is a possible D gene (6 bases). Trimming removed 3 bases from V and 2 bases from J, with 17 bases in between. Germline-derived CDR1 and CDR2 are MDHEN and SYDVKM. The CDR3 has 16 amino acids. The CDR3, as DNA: TGTGCCAGCAGTTTGTTGTTTTTTGGCGGGACCTACGAGCAGTACTTC. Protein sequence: CASSLLFFGGTYEQYF.

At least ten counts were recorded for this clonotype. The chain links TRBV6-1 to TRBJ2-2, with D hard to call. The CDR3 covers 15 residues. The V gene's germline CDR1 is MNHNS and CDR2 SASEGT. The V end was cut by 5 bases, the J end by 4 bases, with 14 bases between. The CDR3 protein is CASSPSAYGTGELFF. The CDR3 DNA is TGTGCCAGCAGTCCTAGTGCTTACGGCACCGGGGAGCTGTTTTTT.

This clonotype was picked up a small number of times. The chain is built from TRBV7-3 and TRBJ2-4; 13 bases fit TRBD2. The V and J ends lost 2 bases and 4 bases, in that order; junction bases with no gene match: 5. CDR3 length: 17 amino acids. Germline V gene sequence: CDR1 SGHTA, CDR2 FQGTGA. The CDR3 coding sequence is TGTGCCAGCAGCTTAGGGGGACTAGCGGGGCGAAAAAACATTCAGTACTTC. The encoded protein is CASSLGGLAGRKNIQYF.

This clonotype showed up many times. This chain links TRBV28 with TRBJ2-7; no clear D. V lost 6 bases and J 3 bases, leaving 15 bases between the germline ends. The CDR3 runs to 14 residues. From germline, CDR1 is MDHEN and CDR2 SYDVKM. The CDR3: CASSLAGGNYEQYF. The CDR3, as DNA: TGTGCCAGCAGCTTAGCCGGCGGCAACTACGAGCAGTACTTC.

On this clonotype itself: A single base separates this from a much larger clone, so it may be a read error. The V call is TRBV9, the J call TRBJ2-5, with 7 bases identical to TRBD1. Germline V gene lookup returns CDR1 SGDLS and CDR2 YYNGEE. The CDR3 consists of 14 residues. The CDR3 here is CASSEGTASETKYF. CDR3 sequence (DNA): TGTGCCAGCAGCGAGGGGACAGCTTCAGAGACCAAGTACTTC.

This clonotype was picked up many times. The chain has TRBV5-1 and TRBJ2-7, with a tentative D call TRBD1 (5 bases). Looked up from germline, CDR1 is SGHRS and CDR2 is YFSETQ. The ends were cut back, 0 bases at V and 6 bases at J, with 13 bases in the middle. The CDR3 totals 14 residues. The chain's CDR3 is CASSLGQRYSEQYF. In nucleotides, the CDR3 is TGCGCCAGCAGCTTGGGACAGAGGTATAGCGAGCAGTACTTC.

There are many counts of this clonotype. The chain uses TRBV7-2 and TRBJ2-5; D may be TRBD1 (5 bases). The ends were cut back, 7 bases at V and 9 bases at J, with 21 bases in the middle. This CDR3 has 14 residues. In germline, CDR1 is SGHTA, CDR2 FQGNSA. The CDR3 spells CASTYRPPPLAQYF. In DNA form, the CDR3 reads TGTGCCAGCACCTACAGGCCCCCTCCTTTGGCCCAGTACTTC.

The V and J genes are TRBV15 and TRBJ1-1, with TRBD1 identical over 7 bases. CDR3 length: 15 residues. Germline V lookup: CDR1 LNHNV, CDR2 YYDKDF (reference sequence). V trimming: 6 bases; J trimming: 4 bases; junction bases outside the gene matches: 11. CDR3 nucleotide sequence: TGTGCCACCAGGGAGCCCCAAGGGGGCTCCACTGAAGCTTTCTTT. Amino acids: CATREPQGGSTEAFF.

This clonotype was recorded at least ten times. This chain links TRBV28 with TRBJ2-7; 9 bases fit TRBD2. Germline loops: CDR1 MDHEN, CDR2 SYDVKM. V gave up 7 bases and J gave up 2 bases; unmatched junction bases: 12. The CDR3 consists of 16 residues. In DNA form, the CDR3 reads TGTGCCAGCATCTCACCCACTAGCGGGCGGCCCTACGAGCAGTACTTC. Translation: CASISPTSGRPYEQYF.

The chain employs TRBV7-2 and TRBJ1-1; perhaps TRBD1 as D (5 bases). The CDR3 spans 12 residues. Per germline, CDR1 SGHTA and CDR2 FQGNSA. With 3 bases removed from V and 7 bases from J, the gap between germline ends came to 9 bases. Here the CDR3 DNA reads TGTGCCAGCAGCTTTGGGACGGATGAAGCTTTCTTT. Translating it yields CASSFGTDEAFF.

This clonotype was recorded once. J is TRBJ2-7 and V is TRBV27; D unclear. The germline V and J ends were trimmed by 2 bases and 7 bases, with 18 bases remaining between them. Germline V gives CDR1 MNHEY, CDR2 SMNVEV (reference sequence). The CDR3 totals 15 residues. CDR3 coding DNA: TGTGCCAGCAGTTTAATCCCCCAAGTTGCTACAGAGCAGTACTTC. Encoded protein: CASSLIPQVATEQYF.

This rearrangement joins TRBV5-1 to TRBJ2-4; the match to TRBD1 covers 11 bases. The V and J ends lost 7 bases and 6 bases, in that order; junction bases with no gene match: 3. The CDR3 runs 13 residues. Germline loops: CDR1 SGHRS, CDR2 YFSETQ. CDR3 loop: CASRGQGANIQYF. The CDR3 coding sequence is TGCGCCAGCCGCGGACAGGGGGCAAACATTCAGTACTTC.

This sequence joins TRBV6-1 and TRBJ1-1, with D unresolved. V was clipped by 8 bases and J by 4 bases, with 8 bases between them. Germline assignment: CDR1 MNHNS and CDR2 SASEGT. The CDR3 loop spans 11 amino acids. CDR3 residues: CASHYATEAFF. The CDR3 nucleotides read TGTGCCAGCCACTACGCCACTGAAGCTTTCTTT.

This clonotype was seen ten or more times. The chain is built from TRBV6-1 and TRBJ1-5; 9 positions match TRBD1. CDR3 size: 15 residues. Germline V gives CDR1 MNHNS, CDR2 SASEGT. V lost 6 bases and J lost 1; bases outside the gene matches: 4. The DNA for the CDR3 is TGTGCCAGCAGGGGACAGGGCAAGAGCAATCAGCCCCAGCATTTT. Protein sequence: CASRGQGKSNQPQHF.

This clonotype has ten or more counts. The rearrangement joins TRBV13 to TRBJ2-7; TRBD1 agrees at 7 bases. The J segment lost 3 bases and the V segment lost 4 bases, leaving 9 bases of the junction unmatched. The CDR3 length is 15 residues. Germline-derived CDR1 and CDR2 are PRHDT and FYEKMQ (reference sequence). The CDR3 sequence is CASSYNRDRNYEQYF. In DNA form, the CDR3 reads TGTGCCAGCAGCTATAACCGGGACAGAAACTACGAGCAGTACTTC.

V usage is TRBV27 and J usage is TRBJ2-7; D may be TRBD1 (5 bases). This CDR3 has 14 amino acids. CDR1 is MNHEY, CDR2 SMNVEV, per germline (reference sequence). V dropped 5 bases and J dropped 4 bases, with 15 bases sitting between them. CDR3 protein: CASSQRQTEYEQYF. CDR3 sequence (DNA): TGTGCCAGCAGTCAGAGACAGACGGAGTACGAGCAGTACTTC.